This T cell receptor beta chain was identified in a study of OX40 agonist ivuxolimab in advanced cancers. The wider study: Earlier anti-PD-1, anti-PD-L1 or anti-CTLA-4 therapy was permitted; over 35% had received some.

In germline, CDR1 is SGHRS, CDR2 YFSETQ. CDR3 length equals 16 residues. The V and J ends lost 3 bases and 13 bases, in that order; junction bases with no gene match: 17. Assay used: immunoSEQ multiplex PCR; TCRdb lists only in-frame clones, some missing. The sample carries 65,000 to 90,000 clones, 75% to 90% recorded once. Regarding this clone: What it binds is not known.

Study-wide findings and caveats: Clonal expansion was seen in CD4+ and CD8+ blood T cells by week 6 at 0.1 to 3.0 mg/kg. Partial responders at 0.1-3.0 mg/kg had among the lowest clonal expansion.

This specimen consisted of CD4+ or CD8+ T cells sorted from blood, obtained in a trial of the OX40 agonist ivuxolimab. J is TRBJ1-4 and V is TRBV5-1; 8 nucleotides align to TRBD1. This TCR was sampled from an adult with an advanced solid tumor such as melanoma, head and neck, liver or kidney cancer. The CDR3 protein is CASSSGDRLEGGRLFF. The CDR3, as DNA: TGCGCCAGCAGCTCTGGGGACAGGCTAGAAGGGGGAAGACTGTTTTTT.